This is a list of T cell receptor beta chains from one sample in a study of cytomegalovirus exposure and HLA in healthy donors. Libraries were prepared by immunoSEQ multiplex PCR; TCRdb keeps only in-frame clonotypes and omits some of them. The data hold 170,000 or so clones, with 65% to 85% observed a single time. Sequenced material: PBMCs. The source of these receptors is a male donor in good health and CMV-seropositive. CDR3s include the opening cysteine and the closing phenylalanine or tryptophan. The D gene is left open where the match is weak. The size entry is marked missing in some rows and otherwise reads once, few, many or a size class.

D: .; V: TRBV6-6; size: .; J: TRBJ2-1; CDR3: CASSYTSNEQFF; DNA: TGTGCCAGCAGTTATACAAGCAATGAGCAGTTCTTC
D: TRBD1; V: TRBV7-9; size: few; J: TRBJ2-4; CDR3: CASSLGRTGENIQYF; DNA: TGTGCCAGCAGCTTAGGGCGGACAGGGGAAAACATTCAGTACTTC
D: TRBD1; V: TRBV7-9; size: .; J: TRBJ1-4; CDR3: CASSSEATGGNIEKLFF; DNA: TGTGCCAGCAGCTCCGAGGCCACAGGGGGCAACATCGAAAAACTGTTTTTT
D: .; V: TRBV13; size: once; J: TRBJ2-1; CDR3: CASSPTGGHNEQFF; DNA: TGTGCCAGCAGCCCGACGGGGGGCCACAATGAGCAGTTCTTC
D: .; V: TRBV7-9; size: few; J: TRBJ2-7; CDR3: CAAGNEQYF; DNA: TGTGCCGCTGGCAACGAGCAGTACTTC
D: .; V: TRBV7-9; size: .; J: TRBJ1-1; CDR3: CASRYGGNTEAFF; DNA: TGTGCCAGCAGGTACGGGGGAAACACTGAAGCTTTCTTT
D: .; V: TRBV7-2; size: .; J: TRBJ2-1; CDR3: CASSLRRAEQFF; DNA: TGTGCCAGCAGCTTGAGGCGGGCTGAGCAGTTCTTC
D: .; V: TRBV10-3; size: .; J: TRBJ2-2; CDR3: CAISGKREAGELFF; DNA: TGTGCCATCAGTGGGAAGAGAGAGGCCGGGGAGCTGTTTTTT
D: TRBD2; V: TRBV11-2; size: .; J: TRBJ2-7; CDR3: CASSLDGLTSGRAGTYEQYF; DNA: TGTGCCAGCAGCTTAGACGGTTTGACTAGCGGGAGGGCCGGGACCTACGAGCAGTACTTC
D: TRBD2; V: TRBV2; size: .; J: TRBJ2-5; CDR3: CASSGTSGRAETQYF; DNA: TGTGCCAGCAGTGGGACTAGCGGGAGGGCGGAGACCCAGTACTTC
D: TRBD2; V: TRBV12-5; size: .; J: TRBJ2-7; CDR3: CASGSSGIGEQYF; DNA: TGTGCTAGTGGCTCTAGCGGGATCGGCGAGCAGTACTTC
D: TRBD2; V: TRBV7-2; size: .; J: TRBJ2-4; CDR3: CASSPTSGGAKNIQYF; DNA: TGTGCCAGCAGCCCGACTAGCGGGGGTGCCAAAAACATTCAGTACTTC
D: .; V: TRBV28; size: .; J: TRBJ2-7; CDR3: CASSLTDTPYEQYF; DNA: TGTGCCAGCAGTCTGACAGATACACCCTACGAGCAGTACTTC